Listed below are T cell receptor beta chains from one sample, sequenced in a study of cytomegalovirus exposure and HLA in healthy donors. Only in-frame clones appear in the TCRdb table, and some are missing; sequencing was by immunoSEQ multiplex PCR. Of 250,000 or so clones listed, about 88% were seen once; the top ten hold around 12%. Sequencing was carried out using PBMCs. The receptors come from a man between 18 and 35 years old in good health and CMV-seropositive. CDR3s include the opening cysteine and the closing phenylalanine or tryptophan. The D gene is left open where the match is weak. Size is stated for part of the rows, as once, few or many counts, or as a class when the clone is expanded.

abundance: NA
v_gene: TRBV27
j_gene: TRBJ2-1
d_gene: TRBD2
len: 16
CDR3aa: CASKRASGISYNEQFF
CDR3nt: TGTGCCAGCAAGCGGGCTAGCGGGATATCCTACAATGAGCAGTTCTTC

abundance: few
v_gene: TRBV15
j_gene: TRBJ1-3
d_gene: TRBD1
len: 15
CDR3aa: CATSWGQGGGNTIYF
CDR3nt: TGTGCCACCAGCTGGGGACAGGGAGGTGGAAACACCATATATTTT

abundance: NA
v_gene: TRBV19
j_gene: TRBJ2-1
d_gene: TRBD2
len: 18
CDR3aa: CASSPGLAGGNNHNEQFF
CDR3nt: TGTGCCAGTAGTCCCGGACTAGCGGGAGGGAATAACCACAATGAGCAGTTCTTC

abundance: NA
v_gene: TRBV28
j_gene: TRBJ2-1
d_gene: TRBD2
len: 15
CDR3aa: CASSLLAGAYNEQFF
CDR3nt: TGTGCCAGCAGCCTTCTAGCGGGAGCCTACAATGAGCAGTTCTTC

abundance: NA
v_gene: TRBV5-1
j_gene: TRBJ1-2
d_gene: NA
len: 15
CDR3aa: CASSFGGTASSGYTF
CDR3nt: TGCGCCAGCAGCTTCGGCGGGACGGCTTCCTCCGGCTACACCTTC

abundance: NA
v_gene: TRBV4-2
j_gene: TRBJ2-5
d_gene: NA
len: 11
CDR3aa: CASSLGETQYF
CDR3nt: TGTGCCAGCAGCCTTGGCGAGACCCAGTACTTC

abundance: NA
v_gene: TRBV5-1
j_gene: TRBJ2-1
d_gene: TRBD2
len: 16
CDR3aa: CASSWGLAGWYNEQFF
CDR3nt: TGCGCCAGCAGCTGGGGACTAGCGGGTTGGTACAATGAGCAGTTCTTC

abundance: once
v_gene: TRBV7-9
j_gene: TRBJ1-2
d_gene: NA
len: 16
CDR3aa: CASSLAGSGGSYGYTF
CDR3nt: TGTGCCAGCAGCTTAGCGGGGTCCGGGGGAAGCTATGGCTACACCTTC

abundance: NA
v_gene: TRBV7-9
j_gene: TRBJ1-2
d_gene: NA
len: 14
CDR3aa: CASSLGTVGYGYTF
CDR3nt: TGTGCCAGCAGCTTAGGGACAGTGGGTTATGGCTACACCTTC

abundance: NA
v_gene: TRBV4-3
j_gene: TRBJ2-1
d_gene: NA
len: 15
CDR3aa: CASSPGSPTLNEQFF
CDR3nt: TGCGCCAGCAGCCCCGGTAGCCCCACCCTCAATGAGCAGTTCTTC

abundance: NA
v_gene: TRBV27
j_gene: TRBJ2-7
d_gene: NA
len: 13
CDR3aa: CASSRTVDYEQYF
CDR3nt: TGTGCCAGCAGTCGGACAGTAGATTACGAGCAGTACTTC

abundance: NA
v_gene: TRBV2
j_gene: TRBJ1-5
d_gene: NA
len: 14
CDR3aa: CASSQELGNQPQHF
CDR3nt: TGTGCCAGCAGCCAGGAATTGGGCAATCAGCCCCAGCATTTT